Described below is a single T cell receptor beta chain sequence and its context. Its antigen is still unknown. The sample is drawn from a study of T cell responses to AZD1222 COVID-19 vaccine. Findings and limits, study-wide: A reported finding is that nearly half of spike-specific TCRs target unmutated variant regions. The donors showed a predominance of white British ancestry and of females, with possible underestimation of clonal diversity. Every sample of the repertoires postdated the peak T cell response.

The table came from immunoSEQ multiplex PCR; TCRdb's copy has only in-frame clones and leaves some out. The sample holds 90,000 to 110,000 clones, 75% to 90% seen once. V gave up 7 bases and J gave up 11 bases; unmatched junction bases: 5. The germline V gene has CDR1 MNHEY and CDR2 SVGAGI. The CDR3 runs to 12 residues. The gene calls are TRBV6-5 and TRBJ1-6; 7 bases match TRBD1. The source of this sequence is an adult who received the AZD1222 COVID-19 vaccine. The sample consisted of peripheral blood, taken 28 days after the second AZD1222 dose. CDR3 loop: CASNRQGAPLHF. CDR3 in DNA: TGTGCCAGCAACCGACAGGGTGCACCCCTCCACTTT.